These T cell receptor beta chains were read from a single sample in a study of cytomegalovirus exposure and HLA in healthy donors. This table comes from immunoSEQ multiplex PCR, and its TCRdb copy is limited to in-frame clones, with some not included. The data hold fewer than 200,000 clones, with approximately 79% observed a single time. The sequenced sample consisted of PBMCs. These receptors originate from a male donor in good health and CMV-seronegative. Both conserved end residues are part of each CDR3. A D gene is named only where the DNA matches it firmly. Clone size, where shown, is once, few, many, or a class for clones that have expanded.

CDR3nt | CDR3aa | abundance | v_gene | d_gene | j_gene
TGTTCCAGCAGCTTAGAGACACGCCGCTACACCTTC | CSSSLETRRYTF | . | TRBV7-9 | . | TRBJ1-2
TGTGCCAGCAGCCCCGGGACTTACTATGGCTACACCTTC | CASSPGTYYGYTF | . | TRBV7-2 | . | TRBJ1-2
TGTGCCAGCAGCTCGCTAAGGCCGGGGAGGGGGACTGAAGCTTTCTTT | CASSSLRPGRGTEAFF | . | TRBV7-8 | . | TRBJ1-1
TGTGCCAGCAGTTTGGTAGGGTCGGAGGACACTGAAGCTTTCTTT | CASSLVGSEDTEAFF | . | TRBV28 | . | TRBJ1-1
TGTGCCAGCAGAAAACAGGGGTTGAGCACAGATACGCAGTATTTT | CASRKQGLSTDTQYF | . | TRBV5-4 | TRBD1 | TRBJ2-3
TGTGCCAGCAGCCGACGGGTTCGTGGGACCGGGGAGCTGTTTTTT | CASSRRVRGTGELFF | . | TRBV7-9 | . | TRBJ2-2
TGTGCCAGCAGTGGCAGGGCTCGGTACACTGAAGCTTTCTTT | CASSGRARYTEAFF | . | TRBV6-1 | . | TRBJ1-1
TGTGCCAGCAGCTTGGTAGGCAGGGGGGAAGATACGCAGTATTTT | CASSLVGRGEDTQYF | . | TRBV5-4 | . | TRBJ2-3
TGTGCCAGCAGCTTGGGGGGACAGAAGCAGTTCTTC | CASSLGGQKQFF | few | TRBV5-4 | TRBD1 | TRBJ2-1
TGTGCCAGCAATCTAGGGGCTGGTGAAAAACTGTTTTTT | CASNLGAGEKLFF | . | TRBV11-2 | . | TRBJ1-4
TGTGCCAGCAGCTTAGAGGCCAGGGTCAACACTGAAGCTTTCTTT | CASSLEARVNTEAFF | . | TRBV13 | . | TRBJ1-1
TGTGCCAGCAGTGAATGGCCAGGGGGAAGGACTGAAGCTTTCTTT | CASSEWPGGRTEAFF | few | TRBV6-1 | TRBD1 | TRBJ1-1
TGTGCCAGCAGCCGGAGACAGGGGCCCGGCTATAACTATGGCTACACCTTC | CASSRRQGPGYNYGYTF | . | TRBV7-2 | TRBD1 | TRBJ1-2
TGTGCCACCGCGCGGGGCCCTACCTACGAGCAGTACTTC | CATARGPTYEQYF | . | TRBV15 | . | TRBJ2-7
TGTGCCAGCAGTCCCGACAGGGTCAAGAACACCATATATTTT | CASSPDRVKNTIYF | . | TRBV27 | TRBD1 | TRBJ1-3
TGTGCCAGCAGCCCGGACAGGGGAACCTACGAGCAGTACTTC | CASSPDRGTYEQYF | . | TRBV11-2 | TRBD1 | TRBJ2-7
TGCGCCAGCGGCTTGGACAGGGCGAACACCGGGGAGCTGTTTTTT | CASGLDRANTGELFF | . | TRBV5-1 | TRBD1 | TRBJ2-2
TGTGCCAGCAGCTTAGTAGGGAGAGCCAATCAGCCCCAGCATTTT | CASSLVGRANQPQHF | . | TRBV7-8 | . | TRBJ1-5
TGTGCCAGCAGCCAAACGGGGGAAGAGACCCAGTACTTC | CASSQTGEETQYF | . | TRBV4-2 | . | TRBJ2-5
TGTGCCAGCAGCTGGGCGGGCAGGCTAAACACTGAAGCTTTCTTT | CASSWAGRLNTEAFF | . | TRBV5-4 | . | TRBJ1-1
TGTGCCAGCAGTGGCACAGGGGGATACAGTGAAGCTTTCTTT | CASSGTGGYSEAFF | . | TRBV25-1 | TRBD1 | TRBJ1-1
TGCGCCAGCAGCCTTCAGGACAGTTTTCGTTATAATTCACCCCTCCACTTT | CASSLQDSFRYNSPLHF | . | TRBV5-1 | . | TRBJ1-6
TGTGCCAGCAGTACCCGGTCTAACACCGGGGAGCTGTTTTTT | CASSTRSNTGELFF | . | TRBV6-1 | . | TRBJ2-2
TGCAGCGTTGCGCGACAGGGCCCAAGCTCCTACGAGCAGTACTTC | CSVARQGPSSYEQYF | . | TRBV29-1 | TRBD1 | TRBJ2-7
TGTGCCAGCAGCTTAGTATCAGGATCAGATACGCAGTATTTT | CASSLVSGSDTQYF | . | TRBV7-9 | . | TRBJ2-3
TGTGCCAGCAGCTTAGTTTGGGGGCGGAACTACGAGCAGTACTTC | CASSLVWGRNYEQYF | . | TRBV11-2 | . | TRBJ2-7
TGCGCCAGCAGCGTGACCGGGACAGGGAACTACGAGCAGTACTTC | CASSVTGTGNYEQYF | once | TRBV5-1 | TRBD1 | TRBJ2-7
TGCGCCAGCAGCTTGGCTCTAGCGGCCTACAATGAGCAGTTCTTC | CASSLALAAYNEQFF | . | TRBV5-1 | TRBD2 | TRBJ2-1
TGTGCCAGCAGCCTCCCGGGACAGGGGGTCCCTGAAGCTTTCTTT | CASSLPGQGVPEAFF | . | TRBV7-9 | TRBD1 | TRBJ1-1
TGTGCCAGCAGTGATTTGCGGGGGGCGAACTATGGCTACACCTTC | CASSDLRGANYGYTF | . | TRBV6-1 | . | TRBJ1-2
TGTGCCTGGAGTTTCATGGACAGGGGAGGCGGCTACACCTTC | CAWSFMDRGGGYTF | . | TRBV30 | TRBD1 | TRBJ1-2
TGTGCCAGCAGCCAGAAAAACAGGGAGATAACTATGGGCTACACCTTC | CASSQKNREITMGYTF | . | TRBV4-2 | . | TRBJ1-2
TGTGCCATCAGTGACAGAGCGGGGATTTCTAACTATGGCTACACCTTC | CAISDRAGISNYGYTF | . | TRBV10-3 | . | TRBJ1-2
TGTGCCAGCAGTCAGGGGTTCTCTGGGGCCAACGTCCTGACTTTC | CASSQGFSGANVLTF | . | TRBV7-6 | . | TRBJ2-6
TGTGCCAGCAGAACATCGGAGGACGAGCAGTACTTC | CASRTSEDEQYF | . | TRBV6-1 | . | TRBJ2-7
TGCGCCAGCAGCTTGGGCAGGGGTGGCTACGAGCAGTACTTC | CASSLGRGGYEQYF | once | TRBV5-1 | . | TRBJ2-7
TGTGCCAGCAGCCCAGACCCGGGACAGCGAAACACCATATATTTT | CASSPDPGQRNTIYF | . | TRBV7-6 | TRBD1 | TRBJ1-3
TGTGCCAGCAGCTATTATAGCGGGGGAAACTCTGGGGCCAACGTCCTGACTTTC | CASSYYSGGNSGANVLTF | . | TRBV7-9 | TRBD2 | TRBJ2-6
TGTGCCAGCCTTAGCGGGGGGGCCTCTGACAATGAGCAGTTCTTC | CASLSGGASDNEQFF | . | TRBV5-4 | TRBD2 | TRBJ2-1
TGTGCCAGCAGTTATGATCGCAGGTCTACTTACGAGCAGTACTTC | CASSYDRRSTYEQYF | . | TRBV6-5 | . | TRBJ2-7
TGTGCCAGCTCACCACGGCGGAGGAGCTCCTACGAGCAGTACTTC | CASSPRRRSSYEQYF | . | TRBV18 | . | TRBJ2-7
TGTGCCAGCAGTGAATTAAGCGGGGGGCGATACAATGAGCAGTTCTTC | CASSELSGGRYNEQFF | . | TRBV6-1 | TRBD2 | TRBJ2-1